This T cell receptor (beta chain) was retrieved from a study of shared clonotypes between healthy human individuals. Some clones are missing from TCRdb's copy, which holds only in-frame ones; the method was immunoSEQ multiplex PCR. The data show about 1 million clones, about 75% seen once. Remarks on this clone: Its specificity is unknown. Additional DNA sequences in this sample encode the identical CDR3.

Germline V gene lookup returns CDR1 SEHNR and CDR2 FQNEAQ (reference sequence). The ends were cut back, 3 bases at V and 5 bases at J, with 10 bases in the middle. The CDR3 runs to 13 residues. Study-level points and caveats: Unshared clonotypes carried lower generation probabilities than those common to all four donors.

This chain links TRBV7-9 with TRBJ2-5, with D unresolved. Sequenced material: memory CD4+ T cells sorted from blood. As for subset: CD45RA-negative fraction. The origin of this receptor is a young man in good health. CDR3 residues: CASSLGSQETQYF. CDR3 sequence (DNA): TGTGCCAGCAGCTTGGGTTCACAGGAGACCCAGTACTTC.